This entry concerns a single TCR beta chain. The sample comes from a study of technical replicates of blood from a handful of donors. After removal of 5 bases from V and 4 bases from J, the junction contained 7 bases not matched to a gene. The CDR3 length is 16 residues. Germline V gene lookup returns CDR1 MGHDK and CDR2 SYGVNS. Clones were sequenced by immunoSEQ multiplex PCR, and TCRdb holds only the in-frame ones, with some missing. The sample carries about 75,000 clones, approximately 97% recorded once. The origin of this receptor is a human donor in good health. The rearrangement uses TRBV25-1 and TRBJ2-3; 12 nucleotides agree with TRBD2. Sequencing input: T cells isolated from PBMCs. Here the CDR3 DNA reads TGTGCCAGCAGTTGGACTAGCGGGATTGACGCAGATACGCAGTATTTT. Translated, it gives CASSWTSGIDADTQYF. The whole variable domain, remainder taken from reference TRBV25-1 and TRBJ2-3, is EADIYQTPRYLVIGTGKKITLECSQTMGHDKMYWYQQDPGMELHLIHYSYGVNSTEKGDLSSESTVSRIRTEHFPLTLESARPSHTSQYLCASSWTSGIDADTQYFGPGTRLTVL.